This entry lists 15 T cell receptor beta chains sequenced from one sample in a study of blood T cells in healthy people across ages. The second PCR ran roughly 7 to 11 cycles with a sample-barcoded 5' primer and J-beta primers. In TCRdb, the 5' RACE reads were re-called with MiXCR into one record per CDR3 protein. The sample contains about 1.5 million distinct CDR3 sequences, about 42% of which appear only once. Sequenced input: blood. The receptors stem from a woman between 18 and 30 years old in good health.

The chain couples TRBV6-4 to TRBJ2-1; 8 bases match TRBD2. Germline CDR1 reads MRHNA; CDR2 reads SNTAGT. CDR3 size: 10 residues. The J segment lost 12 bases and the V segment lost 10 bases, leaving 5 bases of the junction unmatched. CDR3 amino acids: CATPGRGQFF. The DNA of the CDR3 is TGTGCCACCCCCGGGAGGGGGCAGTTCTTC.

This clonotype was seen more than once but under ten times. The CDR3 loop reads CASSLLAGGRRETQYF. The CDR3 region has the DNA TGTGCCAGCAGCTTACTAGCGGGAGGTAGAAGGGAGACCCAGTACTTC. The chain couples TRBV11-2 to TRBJ2-5, with 11 bases lining up with TRBD2. The CDR3 is made up of 16 amino acids. V was clipped by 2 bases and J by 5 bases; unmatched bases: 7. Germline loops: CDR1 SGHAT, CDR2 FQNNGV.

The rearrangement joins TRBV6-1 to TRBJ2-4, with D uncertain. The end of the DNA is better explained by TRBJ2-7, so the J call may be wrong. The germline V gene has CDR1 MNHNS and CDR2 SASEGT. This CDR3 region has 13 residues. Here the CDR3 reads CASSEVALYEQYF. CDR3 coding DNA: TGTGCCAGCAGTGAAGTTGCGCTCTACGAGCAGTACTTC.

Note on this clonotype: A read error may produce the germline difference seen at one junction end. The chain uses TRBV25-1 and TRBJ2-1, with TRBD1 as a possible D gene (5 bases). Germline assignment: CDR1 MGHDK and CDR2 SYGVNS. The CDR3 has 16 amino acids. For the CDR3, the DNA is TGTGCCAGCAGTGGGTGGGGCAGGGCGTCCTACAGTGAGCAGTTCTTC. Its translation: CASSGWGRASYSEQFF.

This clonotype has only a few counts. The chain carries TRBV5-1 and TRBJ2-5, with unresolved D. The J call is uncertain, as TRBJ2-7 better fits the DNA end. The CDR3 extends over 13 amino acids. Germline V CDR1 and CDR2: SGHRS, YFSETQ. CDR3 nucleotide sequence: TGCGCCAGCAGCTTCACATACGTGAGCGAGCAGTACTTC. Translated, it gives CASSFTYVSEQYF.

The chain has TRBV6-2 or TRBV6-3 and TRBJ1-4; maybe TRBD1 (5 bases). Trimming stripped 5 bases from V and 8 bases from J, with 12 bases between. CDR1 is MNHEY and CDR2 is SVGEGT in the germline V gene. The CDR3 has 13 residues. The CDR3 sequence is CASSDRKGEKLFF. The DNA of the CDR3 is TGTGCCAGCAGTGACCGCAAGGGGGAAAAACTGTTTTTT.

The chain has TRBV29-1 and TRBJ2-3, with 7 bases that match TRBD1. This CDR3 is 11 amino acids long. The germline V gene encodes CDR1 SQVTM and CDR2 ANQGSEA. J lost 4 bases, V lost 7 bases, and 2 bases had no gene match. This chain's CDR3 is CSEGAPDTQYF. CDR3 nucleotide sequence: TGCAGCGAGGGGGCCCCAGATACGCAGTATTTT.

In this sample, this clonotype turned up many times. The chain recombines TRBV6-2 or TRBV6-3 with TRBJ1-1; D call uncertain. The CDR3 length is 14 residues. In germline, CDR1 is MNHEY, CDR2 SVGEGT. The V end lost 6 bases, the J end lost 0 bases, and 11 bases lay between the germline ends. The CDR3 is CASSPDGLNTEAFF. In DNA form, the CDR3 reads TGTGCCAGCAGCCCCGACGGATTGAACACTGAAGCTTTCTTT.

This chain links TRBV20-1 with TRBJ2-7; D is unresolved. Germline V gives CDR1 DFQATT, CDR2 SNEGSKA (reference sequence). The V end was cut by 0 bases, the J end by 4 bases, with 10 bases between. The CDR3 contains 13 residues. The CDR3 sequence: CSARDRLNYEQYF. The CDR3 nucleotides are TGCAGTGCTAGAGATCGACTGAATTACGAGCAGTACTTC.

The chain's CDR3 is CASSYQTHNEQFF. The CDR3 coding sequence is TGTGCCAGCAGTTACCAGACCCACAATGAGCAGTTCTTC. The V call is TRBV6-2 or TRBV6-3, the J call TRBJ2-1; D is uncertain. CDR1 is MNHEY and CDR2 is SVGEGT in the germline V gene. This CDR3 has 13 amino acids. Trimming took off 2 bases at V and 5 bases at J, with 7 bases between the two ends.

V and J are TRBV5-5 and TRBJ2-3; D ambiguous. V shed 3 bases and J shed 3 bases, with 8 bases lying between them. The CDR3 loop spans 13 amino acids. Germline values: CDR1 SGHKS, CDR2 YYEKEE (reference sequence). The CDR3 DNA sequence: TGTGCCAGCAGCTGGCCGGAAACAGATACGCAGTATTTT. It codes for CASSWPETDTQYF.

This clonotype was observed many times. The chain is built from TRBV6-5 and TRBJ2-7, with TRBD1 matching 7 bases. The CDR3 contains 14 residues. Germline values: CDR1 MNHEY, CDR2 SVGAGI. Losses at the gene ends were 5 bases for V and 2 bases for J; bases not matched to a gene: 6. Written as DNA, the CDR3 is TGTGCCAGCAGTACGACCGGGACAGCCTACGAGCAGTACTTC. Translated, it gives CASSTTGTAYEQYF.

Of note for this clonotype: The junction and the germline gene differ at one end; a read error may be behind it. V gene TRBV4-1 combines with J gene TRBJ1-2; D is possibly TRBD1 (6 bases). The CDR3 loop spans 15 amino acids. Per the germline V gene, CDR1 is MGHRA and CDR2 is YSYEKL. CDR3 bases: TGCGCCTGCAGCCCTTCCGGGGGCGCGGACTATGGCTACACCTTC. Translating it yields CACSPSGGADYGYTF.

The gene calls are TRBV15 and TRBJ1-5; 7 bases agree with TRBD1. The V gene's germline CDR1 is LNHNV and CDR2 YYDKDF (reference sequence). V gave up 3 bases and J gave up 3 bases; unmatched junction bases: 8. This CDR3 comprises 16 residues. The DNA of the CDR3 is TGTGCCACCAGCAGTCCTTGGACAGGCCCCAATCAGCCCCAGCATTTT. Translating gives CATSSPWTGPNQPQHF.

This clonotype was counted a few times. This chain uses TRBV28 with TRBJ2-5, with TRBD2 matching 16 bases. The ends lost 3 bases at V and 11 bases at J; junction bases unmatched: 18. This CDR3 comprises 19 residues. Germline CDR1 MDHEN, CDR2 SYDVKM. CDR3 loop: CASSFSLRGLAGGPYEQYF. As DNA, the CDR3 is TGTGCCAGCAGTTTTTCCCTTCGGGGACTAGCGGGAGGGCCCTATGAGCAGTACTTC.